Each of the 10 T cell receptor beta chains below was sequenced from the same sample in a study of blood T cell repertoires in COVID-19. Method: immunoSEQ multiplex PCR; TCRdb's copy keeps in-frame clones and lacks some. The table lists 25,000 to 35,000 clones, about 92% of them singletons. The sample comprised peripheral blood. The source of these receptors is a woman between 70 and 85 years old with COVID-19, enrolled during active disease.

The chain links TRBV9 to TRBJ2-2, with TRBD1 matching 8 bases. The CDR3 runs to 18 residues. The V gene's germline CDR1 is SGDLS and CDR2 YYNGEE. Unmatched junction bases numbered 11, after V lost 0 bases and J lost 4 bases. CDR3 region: CASSVGQGTLSSTGELFF. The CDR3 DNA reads TGTGCCAGCAGCGTAGGACAGGGGACACTTAGTAGCACCGGGGAGCTGTTTTTT.

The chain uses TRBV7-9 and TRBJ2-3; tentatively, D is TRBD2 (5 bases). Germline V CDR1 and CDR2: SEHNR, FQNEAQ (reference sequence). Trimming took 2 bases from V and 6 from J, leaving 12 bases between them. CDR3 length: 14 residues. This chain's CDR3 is CASSLNGDLDTQYF. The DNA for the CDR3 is TGTGCCAGCAGCTTAAACGGGGATCTGGATACGCAGTATTTT. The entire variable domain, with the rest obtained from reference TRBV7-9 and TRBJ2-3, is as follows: DTGVSQNPRHKITKRGQNVTFRCDPISEHNRLYWYRQTLGQGPEFLTYFQNEAQLEKSRLLSDRFSAERPKGSFSTLEIQRTEQGDSAMYLCASSLNGDLDTQYFGPGTRLTVL.

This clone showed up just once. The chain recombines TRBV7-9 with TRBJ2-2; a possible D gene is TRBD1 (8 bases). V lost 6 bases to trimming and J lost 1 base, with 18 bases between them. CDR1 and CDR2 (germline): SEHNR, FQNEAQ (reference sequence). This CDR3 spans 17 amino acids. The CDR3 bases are TGTGCCAGCAGTTCCCCGGGGGGACAGGAGAACACCGGGGAGCTGTTTTTT. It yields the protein CASSSPGGQENTGELFF.

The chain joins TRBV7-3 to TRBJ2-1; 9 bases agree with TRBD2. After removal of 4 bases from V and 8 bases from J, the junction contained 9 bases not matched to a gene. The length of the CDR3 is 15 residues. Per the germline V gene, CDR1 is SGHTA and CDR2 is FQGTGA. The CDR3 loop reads CASSSLAGSTYEQFF. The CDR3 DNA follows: TGTGCCAGCAGCTCGCTAGCGGGATCTACCTATGAGCAGTTCTTC.

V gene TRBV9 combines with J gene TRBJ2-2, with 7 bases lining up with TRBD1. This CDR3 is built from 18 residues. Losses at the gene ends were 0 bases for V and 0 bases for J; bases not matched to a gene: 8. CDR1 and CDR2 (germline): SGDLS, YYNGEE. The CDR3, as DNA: TGTGCCAGCAGCGTAGCGATTCCGGGGACAGCGAACACCGGGGAGCTGTTTTTT. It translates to CASSVAIPGTANTGELFF.

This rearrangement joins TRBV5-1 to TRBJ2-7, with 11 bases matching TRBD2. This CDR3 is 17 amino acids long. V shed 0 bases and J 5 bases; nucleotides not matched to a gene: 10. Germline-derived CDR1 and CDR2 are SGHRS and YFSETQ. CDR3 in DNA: TGCGCCAGCAGCTTGGAACTAGCGGGAGAGGTCATGGACGAGCAGTACTTC. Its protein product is CASSLELAGEVMDEQYF.

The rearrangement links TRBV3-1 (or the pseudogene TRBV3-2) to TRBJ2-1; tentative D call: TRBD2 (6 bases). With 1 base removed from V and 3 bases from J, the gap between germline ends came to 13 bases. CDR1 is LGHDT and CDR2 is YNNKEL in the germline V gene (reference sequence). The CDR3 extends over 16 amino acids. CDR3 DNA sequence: TGTGCCAGCAGCCAAGCAGGCGGGATATACTACAATGAGCAGTTCTTC. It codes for CASSQAGGIYYNEQFF.

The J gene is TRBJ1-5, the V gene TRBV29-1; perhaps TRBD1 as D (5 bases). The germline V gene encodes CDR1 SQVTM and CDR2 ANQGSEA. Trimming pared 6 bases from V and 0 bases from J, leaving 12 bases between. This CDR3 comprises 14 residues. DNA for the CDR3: TGCAGCGTGACAGCCAGTAATAGCAATCAGCCCCAGCATTTT. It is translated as CSVTASNSNQPQHF.

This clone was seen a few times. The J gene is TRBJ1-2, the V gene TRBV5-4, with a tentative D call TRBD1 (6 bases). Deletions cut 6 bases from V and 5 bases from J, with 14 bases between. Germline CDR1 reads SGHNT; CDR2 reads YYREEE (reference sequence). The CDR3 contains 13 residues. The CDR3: CASTSGTTYGYTF. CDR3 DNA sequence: TGTGCCAGCACCTCCGGGACAACGTATGGCTACACCTTC. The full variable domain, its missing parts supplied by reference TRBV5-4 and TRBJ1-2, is ETGVTQSPTHLIKTRGQQVTLRCSSQSGHNTVSWYQQALGQGPQFIFQYYREEENGRGNFPPRFSGLQFPNYSSELNVNALELDDSALYLCASTSGTTYGYTFGSGTRLTVV.

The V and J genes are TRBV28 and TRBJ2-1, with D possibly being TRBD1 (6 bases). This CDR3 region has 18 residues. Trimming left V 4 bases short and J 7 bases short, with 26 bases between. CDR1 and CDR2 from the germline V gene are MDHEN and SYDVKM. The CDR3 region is CASSSQTSGTKSKNEQFF. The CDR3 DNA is TGTGCCAGCAGTTCGCAAACCTCCGGGACAAAGAGTAAAAATGAGCAGTTCTTC.